The sample holds a few counts of the clone carrying this T cell receptor (beta chain). Its antigen remains unidentified. V shed 4 bases, J shed 8 bases, and the junction held 7 bases outside the gene matches. The CDR3 length is 15 residues. Germline assignment: CDR1 SGHRS and CDR2 YFSETQ. The data are from a study of response to subunit inactivated influenza vaccine. Study-level findings and limits: The authors suggested that few new T cells are recruited per seasonal influenza vaccination.

One entry per CDR3 protein, called by TCRdb with MiXCR from the RT-PCR reads. The repertoire consists of just under 550,000 distinct CDR3 sequences, with around a quarter occurring once and the leading ten covering 2.5% to 3%. The data also belong to a second study, concerning T cells expressing NK-cell markers. That paper adds: With UMIs, 5'RACE template switching was used to make TCR beta cDNA. The CD3+CD56-NKG2C+ fraction was also led by these clonotypes in several donors.

V gene TRBV5-1 combines with J gene TRBJ1-6, with 9 bases aligning to TRBD1. The sample was CD4+ T cells sorted from PBMCs, taken 11 to 12 days after vaccination. This clonotype originated in a man aged 50 to 59 who received an inactivated influenza vaccine. The DNA for the CDR3 is TGCGCCAGCAGCCACAGGGGGCACAATGATTCACCCCTCCACTTT. This gives the protein CASSHRGHNDSPLHF.